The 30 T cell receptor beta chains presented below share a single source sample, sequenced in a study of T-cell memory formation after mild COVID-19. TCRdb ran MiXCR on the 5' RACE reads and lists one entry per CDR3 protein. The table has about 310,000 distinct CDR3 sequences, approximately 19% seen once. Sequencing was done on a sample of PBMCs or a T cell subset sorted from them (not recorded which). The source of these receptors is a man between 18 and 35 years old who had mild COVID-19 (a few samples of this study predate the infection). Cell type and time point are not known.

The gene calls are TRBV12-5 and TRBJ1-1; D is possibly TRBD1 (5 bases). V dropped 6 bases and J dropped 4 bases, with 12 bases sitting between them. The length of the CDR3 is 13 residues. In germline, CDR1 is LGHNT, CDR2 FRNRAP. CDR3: CASGRGGTTEAFF. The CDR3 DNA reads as TGTGCTAGTGGGCGCGGAGGGACCACTGAAGCTTTCTTT.

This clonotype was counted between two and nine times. The CDR3 region is CASSWNGAGDSPLHF. The CDR3 DNA reads TGTGCCAGCAGTTGGAACGGGGCCGGAGATTCACCCCTCCACTTT. The chain has TRBV6-5 and TRBJ1-6; possible D gene TRBD1, 5 bases. This CDR3 spans 15 amino acids. The ends were cut back, 4 bases at V and 8 bases at J, with 15 bases in the middle. Germline lookup yields CDR1 MNHEY and CDR2 SVGAGI.

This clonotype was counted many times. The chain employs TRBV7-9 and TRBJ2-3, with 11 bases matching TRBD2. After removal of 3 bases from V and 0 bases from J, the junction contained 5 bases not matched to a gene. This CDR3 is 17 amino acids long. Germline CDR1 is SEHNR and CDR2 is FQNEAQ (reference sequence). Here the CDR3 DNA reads TGTGCCAGCAGCTTCACCCGACTAGCGGGAAGCACAGATACGCAGTATTTT. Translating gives CASSFTRLAGSTDTQYF. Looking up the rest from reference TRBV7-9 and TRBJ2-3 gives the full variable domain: DTGVSQNPRHKITKRGQNVTFRCDPISEHNRLYWYRQTLGQGPEFLTYFQNEAQLEKSRLLSDRFSAERPKGSFSTLEIQRTEQGDSAMYLCASSFTRLAGSTDTQYFGPGTRLTVL.

The CDR3 is CASSIGGYEQFF. Written as DNA, the CDR3 is TGTGCCAGCAGCATTGGAGGGTATGAGCAGTTCTTC. The V call is TRBV11-2, the J call TRBJ2-1; D perhaps matches TRBD2 (6 bases). This CDR3 is built from 12 residues. Germline V gives CDR1 SGHAT, CDR2 FQNNGV. Trimming shortened V by 5 bases and J by 8 bases, and 10 bases separated the two germline ends.

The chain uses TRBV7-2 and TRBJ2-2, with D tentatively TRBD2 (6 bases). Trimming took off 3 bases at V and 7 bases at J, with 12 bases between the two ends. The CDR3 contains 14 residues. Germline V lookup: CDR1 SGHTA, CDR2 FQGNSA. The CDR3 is CASSFGGEVGELFF. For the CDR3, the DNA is TGTGCCAGCAGCTTTGGTGGGGAGGTCGGGGAGCTGTTTTTT.

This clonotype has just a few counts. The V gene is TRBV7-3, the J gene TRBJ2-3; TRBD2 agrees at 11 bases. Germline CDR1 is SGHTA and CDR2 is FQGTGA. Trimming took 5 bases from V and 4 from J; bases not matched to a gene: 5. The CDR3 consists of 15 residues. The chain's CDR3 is CASSTTSGDADTQYF. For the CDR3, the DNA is TGTGCCAGCAGCACGACTAGCGGGGACGCAGATACGCAGTATTTT.

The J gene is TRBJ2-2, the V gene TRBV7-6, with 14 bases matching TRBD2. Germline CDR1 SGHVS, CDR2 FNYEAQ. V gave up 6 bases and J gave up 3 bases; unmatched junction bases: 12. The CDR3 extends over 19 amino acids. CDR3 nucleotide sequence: TGTGCCAGCAGGAACATAAGGACTAGCGGGGGGCTCCACACCGGGGAGCTGTTTTTT. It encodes CASRNIRTSGGLHTGELFF.

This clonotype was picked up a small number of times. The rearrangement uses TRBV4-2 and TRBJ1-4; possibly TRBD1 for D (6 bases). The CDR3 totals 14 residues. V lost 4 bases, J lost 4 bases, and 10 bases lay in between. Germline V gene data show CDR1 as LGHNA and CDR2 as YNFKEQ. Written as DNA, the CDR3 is TGTGCCAGCAGCCGCCGGGACATTAATGAAAAACTGTTTTTT. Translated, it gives CASSRRDINEKLFF.

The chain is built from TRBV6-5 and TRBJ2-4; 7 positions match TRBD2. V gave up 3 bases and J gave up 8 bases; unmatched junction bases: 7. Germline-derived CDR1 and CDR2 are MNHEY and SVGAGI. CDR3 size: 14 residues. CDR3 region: CASSYRSGGDIQYF. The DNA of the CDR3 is TGTGCCAGCAGTTATAGGAGTGGGGGGGACATTCAGTACTTC.

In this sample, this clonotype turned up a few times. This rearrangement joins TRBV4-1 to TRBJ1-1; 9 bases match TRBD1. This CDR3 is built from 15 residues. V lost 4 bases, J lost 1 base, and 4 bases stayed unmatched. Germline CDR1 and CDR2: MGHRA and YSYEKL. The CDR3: CASSRGQGPNTEAFF. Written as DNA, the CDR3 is TGCGCCAGCAGCCGGGGACAGGGTCCGAACACTGAAGCTTTCTTT.

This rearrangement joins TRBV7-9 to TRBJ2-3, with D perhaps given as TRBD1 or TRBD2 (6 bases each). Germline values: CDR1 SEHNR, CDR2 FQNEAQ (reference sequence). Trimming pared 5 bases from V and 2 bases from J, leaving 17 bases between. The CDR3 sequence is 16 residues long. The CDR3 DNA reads TGTGCCAGCAGCCCCATCCCTCGGGGGCCCACAGATACGCAGTATTTT. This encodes CASSPIPRGPTDTQYF.

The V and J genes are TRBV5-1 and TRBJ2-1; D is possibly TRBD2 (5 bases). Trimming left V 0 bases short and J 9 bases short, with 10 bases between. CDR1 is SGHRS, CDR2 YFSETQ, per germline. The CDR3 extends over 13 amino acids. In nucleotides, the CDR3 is TGCGCCAGCAGCTTGGGGGGTGAGGGTGAGCAGTTCTTC. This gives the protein CASSLGGEGEQFF.

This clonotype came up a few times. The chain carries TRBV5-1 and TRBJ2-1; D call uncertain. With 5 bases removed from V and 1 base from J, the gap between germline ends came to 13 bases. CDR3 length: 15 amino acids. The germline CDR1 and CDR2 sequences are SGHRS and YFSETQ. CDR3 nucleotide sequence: TGCGCCAGCAGTGGACCGACTGGTTCCTACAATGAGCAGTTCTTC. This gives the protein CASSGPTGSYNEQFF.

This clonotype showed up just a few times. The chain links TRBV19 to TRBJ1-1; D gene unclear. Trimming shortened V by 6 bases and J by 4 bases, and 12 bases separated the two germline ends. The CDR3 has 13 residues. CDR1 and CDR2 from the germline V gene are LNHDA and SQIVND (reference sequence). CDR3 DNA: TGTGCCAGTAGCCGCACACAAGGCACTGAAGCTTTCTTT. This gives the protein CASSRTQGTEAFF.

Written as DNA, the CDR3 is TGCGCCAGCAGCCAAGATCTAGCGTTTCCTTACGAGCAGTACTTC. Translating it yields CASSQDLAFPYEQYF. The V gene is TRBV4-3, the J gene TRBJ2-7; perhaps TRBD2 as D (6 bases). This CDR3 is 15 amino acids long. From germline, CDR1 is LGHNA and CDR2 YSLEER. With 0 bases removed from V and 4 bases from J, the gap between germline ends came to 13 bases.

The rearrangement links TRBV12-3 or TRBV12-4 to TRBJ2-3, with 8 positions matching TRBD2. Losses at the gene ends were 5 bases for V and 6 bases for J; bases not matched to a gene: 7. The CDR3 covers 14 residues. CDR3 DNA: TGTGCCAGCAGTGTACGGGGGGGCCTGGATACGCAGTATTTT. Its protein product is CASSVRGGLDTQYF.

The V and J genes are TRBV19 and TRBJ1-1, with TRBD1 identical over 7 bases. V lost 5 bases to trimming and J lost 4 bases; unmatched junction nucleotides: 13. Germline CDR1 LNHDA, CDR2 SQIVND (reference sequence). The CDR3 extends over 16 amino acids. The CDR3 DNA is TGTGCCAGTAGTTTCATACCGCAGGGGGAGACCACTGAAGCTTTCTTT. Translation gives CASSFIPQGETTEAFF.

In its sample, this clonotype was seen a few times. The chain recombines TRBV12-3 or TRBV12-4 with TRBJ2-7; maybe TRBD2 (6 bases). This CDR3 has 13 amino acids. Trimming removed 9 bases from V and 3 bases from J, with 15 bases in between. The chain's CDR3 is CASTGGRGYEQYF. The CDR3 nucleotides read TGTGCCAGTACCGGAGGGCGGGGCTACGAGCAGTACTTC.

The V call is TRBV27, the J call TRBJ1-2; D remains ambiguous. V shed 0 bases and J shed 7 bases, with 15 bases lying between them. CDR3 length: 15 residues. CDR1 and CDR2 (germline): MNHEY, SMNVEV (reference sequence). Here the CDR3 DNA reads TGTGCCAGCAGTTTATCTGGTGATCACGCGGGTGGCTACACCTTC. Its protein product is CASSLSGDHAGGYTF.

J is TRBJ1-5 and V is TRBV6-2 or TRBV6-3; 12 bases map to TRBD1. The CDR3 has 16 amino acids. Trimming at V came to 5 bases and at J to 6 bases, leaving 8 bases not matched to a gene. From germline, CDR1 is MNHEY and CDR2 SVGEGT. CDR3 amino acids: CASSLTGTGGFQPQHF. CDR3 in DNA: TGTGCCAGCAGTCTTACGGGGACAGGGGGCTTTCAGCCCCAGCATTTT.

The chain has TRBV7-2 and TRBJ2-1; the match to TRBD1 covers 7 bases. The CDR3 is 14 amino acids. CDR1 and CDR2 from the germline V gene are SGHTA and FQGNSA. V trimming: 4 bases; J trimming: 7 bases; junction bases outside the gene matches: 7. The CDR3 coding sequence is TGTGCCAGCAGCTCCCGACAGGGTGGAAATGAGCAGTTCTTC. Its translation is CASSSRQGGNEQFF.

CDR3 DNA: TGTGCCATCAGCCTGACAGGGACCCAAGAGACCCAGTACTTC. It yields the protein CAISLTGTQETQYF. This chain connects TRBV10-3 to TRBJ2-5, with 7 bases identical to TRBD1. There are 14 residues in the CDR3. V dropped 6 bases and J dropped 1; count of bases not matched to a gene: 5. CDR1 and CDR2 (germline): ENHRY, SYGVKD.

The CDR3 bases are TGTGCCAGCAGCTTCCAGGGGCGAACGACTGAAGCTTTCTTT. This sequence encodes CASSFQGRTTEAFF. The rearrangement links TRBV7-9 to TRBJ1-1, with D maybe TRBD1 (6 bases). CDR3 length: 14 amino acids. Looked up from germline, CDR1 is SEHNR and CDR2 is FQNEAQ (reference sequence). V was pared by 3 bases and J by 5 bases, with 13 bases between. The variable domain in full, with the rest retrieved from reference TRBV7-9 and TRBJ1-1, is DTGVSQNPRHKITKRGQNVTFRCDPISEHNRLYWYRQTLGQGPEFLTYFQNEAQLEKSRLLSDRFSAERPKGSFSTLEIQRTEQGDSAMYLCASSFQGRTTEAFFGQGTRLTVV.

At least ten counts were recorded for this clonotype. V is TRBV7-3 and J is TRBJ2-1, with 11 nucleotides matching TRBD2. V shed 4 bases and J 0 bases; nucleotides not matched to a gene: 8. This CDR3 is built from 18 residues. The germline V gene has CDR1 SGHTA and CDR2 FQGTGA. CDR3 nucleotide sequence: TGTGCCAGCAGCTCGTTAGGGACTAGCGGTTCCTCCTACAATGAGCAGTTCTTC. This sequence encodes CASSSLGTSGSSYNEQFF.

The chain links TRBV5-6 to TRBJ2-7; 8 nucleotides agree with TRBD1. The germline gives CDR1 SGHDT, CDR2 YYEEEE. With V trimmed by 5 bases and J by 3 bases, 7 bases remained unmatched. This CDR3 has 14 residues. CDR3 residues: CASRWGTGSYEQYF. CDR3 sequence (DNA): TGTGCCAGCAGATGGGGGACAGGTAGCTACGAGCAGTACTTC.

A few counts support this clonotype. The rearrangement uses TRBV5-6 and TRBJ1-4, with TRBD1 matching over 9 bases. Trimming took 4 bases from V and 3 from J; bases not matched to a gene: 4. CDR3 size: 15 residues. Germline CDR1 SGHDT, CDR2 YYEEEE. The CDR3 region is CASSQRTGANEKLFF. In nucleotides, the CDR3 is TGTGCCAGCAGCCAACGGACAGGGGCTAATGAAAAACTGTTTTTT.

Here the CDR3 reads CASSLMGRGRTEAFF. The CDR3 DNA sequence: TGTGCCAGCAGTTTAATGGGCAGGGGGCGAACTGAAGCTTTCTTT. This rearrangement joins TRBV28 to TRBJ1-1; 8 bases line up with TRBD1. The CDR3 loop spans 15 amino acids. The ends lost 2 bases at V and 5 bases at J; junction bases unmatched: 7. Germline CDR1 is MDHEN and CDR2 is SYDVKM.

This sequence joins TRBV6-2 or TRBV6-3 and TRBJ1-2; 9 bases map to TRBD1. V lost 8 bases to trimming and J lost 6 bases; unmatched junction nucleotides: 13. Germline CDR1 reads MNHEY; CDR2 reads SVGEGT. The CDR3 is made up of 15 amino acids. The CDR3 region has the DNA TGTGCCAGCGGCCGGGGGACAGGGAGTAAGAATGGCTACACCTTC. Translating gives CASGRGTGSKNGYTF.

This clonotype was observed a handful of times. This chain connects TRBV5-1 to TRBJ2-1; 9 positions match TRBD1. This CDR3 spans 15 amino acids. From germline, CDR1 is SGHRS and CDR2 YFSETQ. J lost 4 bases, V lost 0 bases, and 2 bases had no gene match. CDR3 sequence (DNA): TGCGCCAGCAGCTTGGAGGGGACAGGGTACAATGAGCAGTTCTTC. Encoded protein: CASSLEGTGYNEQFF.

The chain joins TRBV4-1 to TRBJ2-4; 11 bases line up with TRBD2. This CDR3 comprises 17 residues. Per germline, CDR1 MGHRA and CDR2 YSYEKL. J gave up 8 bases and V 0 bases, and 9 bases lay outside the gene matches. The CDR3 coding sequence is TGCGCCAGCAGCCAAGATTCGACTAGCGGGGCCCCGGACATTCAGTACTTC. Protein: CASSQDSTSGAPDIQYF.